Each of the 25 T cell receptor beta chains below was sequenced from the same sample in a study of regulatory T cells in long-lasting Graves disease. CDR3-region Arm-PCR and iRepertoire HTBI primers produced the TCR beta libraries. TCRdb reanalysed the multiplex PCR reads using MiXCR and keeps one entry per CDR3 protein. The sample has approximately 540,000 distinct CDR3 sequences, approximately 12% seen once. The sample's time point: newly diagnosed GD, antithyroid drugs for less than 3 months. PBMC RNA was the source of the TCR library. This same sample was also taken into another study, of T cells in Graves' hyperthyroidism and ophthalmopathy.

The starting material was peripheral blood mononuclear cells (PBMCs), obtained at new diagnosis, from a patient treated with antithyroid drugs. The source of these receptors is a woman in her 30s with Graves disease.

This clonotype has a count of ten or more. The chain has TRBV27 and TRBJ2-5, with D perhaps matching TRBD1 (6 bases). CDR3 size: 14 residues. The germline V gene has CDR1 MNHEY and CDR2 SMNVEV (reference sequence). The V end lost 7 bases, the J end lost 5 bases, and 17 bases lay between the germline ends. CDR3 in DNA: TGTGCCAGCAACCCTGTTGGGCAGGGGGAGACCCAGTACTTC. This codes for CASNPVGQGETQYF.

In its sample, this clonotype was seen a few times. J is TRBJ2-7 and V is TRBV20-1; TRBD1 matches 11 bases. Germline V gene lookup returns CDR1 DFQATT and CDR2 SNEGSKA (reference sequence). V was clipped by 3 bases and J by 3 bases; unmatched bases: 4. CDR3 length: 14 amino acids. The CDR3 spells CSARDRGRHYEQYF. The CDR3 DNA sequence: TGCAGTGCTAGGGACAGGGGGCGGCACTACGAGCAGTACTTC.

In its sample, this clonotype was seen a few times. V and J are TRBV6-9 and TRBJ1-1, with D possibly being TRBD1 (5 bases). V lost 3 bases to trimming and J lost 3 bases, with 17 bases between them. From germline, CDR1 is MNHGY and CDR2 SVAAGI. The length of the CDR3 is 16 residues. The CDR3 loop reads CASSYSLGQSDTEAFF. The CDR3 bases are TGTGCCAGCAGTTACTCTTTGGGGCAGAGCGACACTGAAGCTTTCTTT.

The chain joins TRBV7-3 to TRBJ2-7, with 15 bases matching TRBD2. Germline V lookup: CDR1 SGHTA, CDR2 FQGTGA. This CDR3 comprises 18 residues. J lost 3 bases, V lost 4 bases, and 10 bases had no gene match. This CDR3 is CASSCTVGLAGGGYEQYF. The DNA of the CDR3 is TGTGCCAGCAGCTGTACCGTGGGACTAGCGGGAGGAGGCTACGAGCAGTACTTC. Looking up the rest from reference TRBV7-3 and TRBJ2-7 gives the full variable domain: GAGVSQTPSNKVTEKGKYVELRCDPISGHTALYWYRQSLGQGPEFLIYFQGTGAADDSGLPNDRFFAVRPEGSVSTLKIQRTERGDSAVYLCASSCTVGLAGGGYEQYFGPGTRLTVT.

This clonotype was picked up many times. This sequence joins TRBV2 and TRBJ1-2; perhaps TRBD1 as D (5 bases). The V and J ends lost 6 bases and 8 bases respectively, with 13 bases between them. Germline V CDR1 and CDR2: SNHLY, FYNNEI. This CDR3 contains 12 residues. The CDR3 DNA is TGTGCCAGCAGGGAGGGGTTCGAGGGCTACACCTTC. This codes for CASREGFEGYTF. Complete variable domain (other parts from reference TRBV2 and TRBJ1-2): EPEVTQTPSHQVTQMGQEVILRCVPISNHLYFYWYRQILGQKVEFLVSFYNNEISEKSEIFDDQFSVERPDGSNFTLKIRSTKLEDSAMYFCASREGFEGYTFGSGTRLTVV.

The sample holds many counts of this clonotype. This chain links TRBV20-1 with TRBJ2-7; weak D call: TRBD1 (6 bases). The CDR3 covers 17 residues. Trimming left V 0 bases short and J 1 base short, with 19 bases between. Per the germline V gene, CDR1 is DFQATT and CDR2 is SNEGSKA (reference sequence). The CDR3 nucleotides are TGCAGTGCTAGAGATCCGAAGGCAGGGGTGAGGTCCTACGAGCAGTACTTC. Translating it yields CSARDPKAGVRSYEQYF.

For this clonotype: This may be a read error, as it is one base from a much larger clone. V and J are TRBV7-9 and TRBJ2-3; 8 bases align to TRBD1. CDR3 length: 17 residues. V lost 2 bases, J lost 0 bases, and 7 bases stayed unmatched. Germline CDR1 is SEHNR and CDR2 is FQNEAQ (reference sequence). CDR3 amino acids: CASSLWAGTGSTDTQYF. CDR3 in DNA: TGTGCCAGCAGCTTATGGGCCGGGACAGGAAGCACAGATACGCAGTATTTT.

This clonotype was seen repeatedly, ten times or more. The V call is TRBV2, the J call TRBJ1-5; unclear D gene. CDR1 is SNHLY and CDR2 is FYNNEI in the germline V gene. Trimming stripped 4 bases from V and 6 bases from J, with 7 bases between. The CDR3 runs 12 residues. The CDR3, as DNA: TGTGCCAGCAGTGCTTCGGGTCAGCCCCAGCATTTT. This translates into CASSASGQPQHF. Full variable domain (rest looked up from reference TRBV2 and TRBJ1-5): EPEVTQTPSHQVTQMGQEVILRCVPISNHLYFYWYRQILGQKVEFLVSFYNNEISEKSEIFDDQFSVERPDGSNFTLKIRSTKLEDSAMYFCASSASGQPQHFGDGTRLSIL.

This clonotype occurred a few times. This chain joins TRBV5-4 and TRBJ2-7; D is unresolved. V was pared by 1 base and J by 6 bases, with 14 bases between. CDR1 is SGHNT and CDR2 is YYREEE in the germline V gene (reference sequence). CDR3 length equals 14 residues. This chain's CDR3 is CASSLLAGDSEQYF. CDR3 coding DNA: TGTGCCAGCAGCTTGTTAGCTGGAGATAGCGAGCAGTACTTC.

This clonotype was detected many times. Written as DNA, the CDR3 is TGCGCCAGCAGCCAAATTAGGTTCGTCGAGACCCAGTACTTC. As protein: CASSQIRFVETQYF. The chain recombines TRBV4-1 with TRBJ2-5; D is undetermined. Germline values: CDR1 MGHRA, CDR2 YSYEKL. V was clipped by 2 bases and J by 5 bases, with 12 bases between them. The CDR3 spans 14 residues.

This clonotype was recorded at least ten times. The rearrangement joins TRBV18 to TRBJ1-1, with 7 bases aligning to TRBD1. Germline CDR1 KGHSH, CDR2 LQKENI. With V trimmed by 5 bases and J by 8 bases, 5 bases remained unmatched. CDR3 length equals 12 residues. This chain's CDR3 is CASSTGTAEAFF. The CDR3 DNA reads TGTGCCAGCTCAACCGGGACAGCGGAAGCTTTCTTT. Using reference TRBV18 and TRBJ1-1 for the parts outside the CDR3, the full variable domain is NAGVMQNPRHLVRRRGQEARLRCSPMKGHSHVYWYRQLPEEGLKFMVYLQKENIIDESGMPKERFSAEFPKEGPSILRIQQVVRGDSAAYFCASSTGTAEAFFGQGTRLTVV.

This clonotype was picked up many times. This chain links TRBV2 with TRBJ2-3; D is ambiguous. Germline loops: CDR1 SNHLY, CDR2 FYNNEI. The CDR3 has 13 residues. The V end lost 3 bases, the J end lost 5 bases, and 9 bases lay between the germline ends. CDR3 loop: CASSEKSKDTQYF. The CDR3 region has the DNA TGTGCCAGCAGTGAGAAGTCCAAAGATACGCAGTATTTT.

This clonotype was recorded many times. The J gene is TRBJ1-1, the V gene TRBV27; TRBD1 matches at 10 bases. The CDR3 is 15 amino acids. Germline loops: CDR1 MNHEY, CDR2 SMNVEV (reference sequence). V dropped 6 bases and J dropped 3; count of bases not matched to a gene: 7. The CDR3 DNA is TGTGCCAGCAGCCCCAGACAGGGGGCGCACACTGAAGCTTTCTTT. Amino acid sequence: CASSPRQGAHTEAFF.

The CDR3 region is CASSIGGGTDTQYF. The CDR3 region has the DNA TGTGCCAGCAGCATCGGGGGGGGCACAGATACGCAGTATTTT. The V and J genes are TRBV7-3 and TRBJ2-3; TRBD2 aligns across 8 bases. Germline-derived CDR1 and CDR2 are SGHTA and FQGTGA. The CDR3 has 14 residues. Unmatched junction bases numbered 2, after V lost 5 bases and J lost 1 base.

Ten or more counts support this clonotype. The V call is TRBV12-3 or TRBV12-4, the J call TRBJ1-6; no clear D. Trimming took 0 bases from V and 15 from J, leaving 18 bases between them. The CDR3 is made up of 15 amino acids. This CDR3 reads CASSLALSTRGLLHF. The CDR3 DNA reads TGTGCCAGCAGTTTAGCCCTCTCGACGAGAGGTCTCCTCCACTTT.

This clonotype was counted ten times or more. This rearrangement joins TRBV28 to TRBJ2-3, with D uncertain. V was cut by 6 bases and J by 0 bases, with 10 bases left in between. The V gene's germline CDR1 is MDHEN and CDR2 SYDVKM. This CDR3 spans 14 amino acids. CDR3 coding DNA: TGTGCCAGCAGCCCCGGAATAAGCACAGATACGCAGTATTTT. Amino acids: CASSPGISTDTQYF.

This chain connects TRBV5-1 to TRBJ2-5; TRBD1 aligns across 8 bases. CDR3 length equals 16 residues. Germline trimming cut 2 bases from V and 5 bases from J; bases unmatched to any gene: 11. From germline, CDR1 is SGHRS and CDR2 YFSETQ. The CDR3 DNA reads as TGCGCCAGCAGCTTCGGACAGGGTGGGTTCGTGGAGACCCAGTACTTC. It yields the protein CASSFGQGGFVETQYF.

In its sample, this clonotype was seen a few times. V is TRBV5-1 and J is TRBJ2-7; TRBD2 matches 7 bases. CDR3 length: 14 amino acids. Germline V gene lookup returns CDR1 SGHRS and CDR2 YFSETQ. The junction had 8 bases not matched to a gene; V was cut back by 0 bases and J by 8 bases. The CDR3 coding sequence is TGCGCCAGCAGCTTGGAAATGCGGGAGATTAAGCAGTACTTC. This translates into CASSLEMREIKQYF.

This clonotype was recorded many times. The chain joins TRBV12-3 or TRBV12-4 to TRBJ1-1; D is ambiguous. Between the trimmed V and J ends, which lost 8 bases and 1 base, there was a span of 5 bases. CDR3 length equals 11 residues. For the CDR3, the DNA is TGTGCCAGCCCGAAGAACACTGAAGCTTTCTTT. Its protein is CASPKNTEAFF.

The table lists this clonotype with a few counts. The genes are TRBV27 and TRBJ2-1; 8 nucleotides agree with TRBD2. The CDR3 is 15 residues long. After removal of 6 bases from V and 4 bases from J, the junction contained 8 bases not matched to a gene. Germline V gene data show CDR1 as MNHEY and CDR2 as SMNVEV (reference sequence). The CDR3 sequence: CASRPRTSRYNEQFF. The CDR3, as DNA: TGTGCCAGCAGGCCCCGGACTAGCAGGTACAATGAGCAGTTCTTC.

This clonotype was detected many times. The chain is built from TRBV2 and TRBJ2-3, with 9 bases lining up with TRBD2. The CDR3 totals 18 residues. The ends lost 5 bases at V and 2 bases at J; junction bases unmatched: 14. CDR1 is SNHLY, CDR2 FYNNEI, per germline. CDR3 region: CASSPGVFSGSFTDTQYF. CDR3 DNA: TGTGCCAGCAGTCCAGGTGTCTTTAGCGGGAGCTTCACAGATACGCAGTATTTT.

In this sample, this clonotype turned up many times. J is TRBJ1-1 and V is TRBV18; no firm D call. From germline, CDR1 is KGHSH and CDR2 LQKENI. The CDR3 has 13 residues. Trimming shortened V by 3 bases and J by 6 bases, and 11 bases separated the two germline ends. CDR3 amino acids: CASSPGGQSEAFF. The CDR3 DNA sequence: TGTGCCAGCTCACCGGGAGGGCAGTCTGAAGCTTTCTTT.

Details on this clonotype: With a much larger clone just one base away, this may be a read error. The V gene is TRBV6-1, the J gene TRBJ1-1; tentatively, D is TRBD1 (5 bases). This CDR3 has 14 residues. Germline CDR1 is MNHNS and CDR2 is SASEGT. CDR3 in amino acids: CASRERRETDEASF. Written as DNA, the CDR3 is TGTGCCAGCAGGGAAAGGAGGGAGACAGATGAAGCTTCCTTT.

The table lists this clonotype with many counts. In DNA, the CDR3 is TGTGCCAGCAGTCGGACACCCTATGGCTACACCTTC. This gives the protein CASSRTPYGYTF. This rearrangement joins TRBV12-3 or TRBV12-4 to TRBJ1-2; D may be TRBD1 (5 bases). V was pared by 5 bases and J by 4 bases, with 8 bases between. The CDR3 is made up of 12 amino acids.

This clonotype has at least ten counts. The chain links TRBV7-3 to TRBJ1-6, with D perhaps TRBD1 (5 bases). The CDR3 is made up of 20 amino acids. Germline V gene lookup returns CDR1 SGHTA and CDR2 FQGTGA. Trimming shortened V by 1 base and J by 4 bases, and 23 bases separated the two germline ends. The chain's CDR3 is CASSLNRGLTQEGYNSPLHF. The DNA of the CDR3 is TGTGCCAGCAGCTTAAATAGGGGTCTGACGCAAGAGGGGTATAATTCACCCCTCCACTTT. Full variable domain (missing parts from reference TRBV7-3 and TRBJ1-6): GAGVSQTPSNKVTEKGKYVELRCDPISGHTALYWYRQSLGQGPEFLIYFQGTGAADDSGLPNDRFFAVRPEGSVSTLKIQRTERGDSAVYLCASSLNRGLTQEGYNSPLHFGNGTRLTVT.